This entry lists 17 T cell receptor beta chains sequenced from one sample in a study of CD8+ T cells in alopecia areata. Once RNA had been extracted, it was reverse transcribed into cDNA to act as the sequencing template. The method was immunoSEQ multiplex PCR; TCRdb's version includes in-frame clones alone and lacks a portion of them. The sample records over 95,000 clones, 56% being singletons. Described treatment: oral pan-JAK inhibitor, 5-10 mg twice daily. The input for sequencing was CD4+ T cells sorted from blood, taken at week 24, from a patient treated with tofacitinib. The receptors originated from a human donor with alopecia areata.

The chain employs TRBV5-1 and TRBJ1-1; weak D call: TRBD1 (5 bases). V was cut by 4 bases and J by 3 bases, with 10 bases left in between. Germline CDR1 and CDR2: SGHRS and YFSETQ. This CDR3 has 13 residues. CDR3 sequence reads: CASSVDTYTEAFF. In nucleotides, the CDR3 is TGCGCCAGCAGCGTGGACACCTACACTGAAGCTTTCTTT. Combining the CDR3 with reference TRBV5-1 and TRBJ1-1 gives the whole variable domain KAGVTQTPRYLIKTRGQQVTLSCSPISGHRSVSWYQQTPGQGLQFLFEYFSETQRNKGNFPGRFSGRQFSNSRSEMNVSTLELGDSALYLCASSVDTYTEAFFGQGTRLTVV.

The chain has TRBV5-6 and TRBJ2-6; D is ambiguous. CDR3 length: 17 residues. V shed 0 bases and J shed 0 bases, with 10 bases lying between them. Germline assignment: CDR1 SGHDT and CDR2 YYEEEE. The CDR3 loop is CASSLVQISSGANVLTF. In nucleotides, the CDR3 is TGTGCCAGCAGCTTGGTTCAGATTAGCTCTGGGGCCAACGTCCTGACTTTC.

On this clone: The same CDR3 is also encoded by other DNA sequences in this sample. V gene TRBV29-1 combines with J gene TRBJ1-5; 7 bases are a match to TRBD1. The CDR3 contains 12 residues. Germline CDR1 reads SQVTM; CDR2 reads ANQGSEA. The V gene end was trimmed by 7 bases and the J gene end by 4 bases; junction bases not matched to a gene: 4. The CDR3 DNA reads TGCAGCGCCAGACAGGGTAATCAGCCCCAGCATTTT. It yields the protein CSARQGNQPQHF.

The rearrangement uses TRBV30 and TRBJ2-5; D perhaps matches TRBD1 (6 bases). V was cut by 2 bases and J by 1 base, with 8 bases left in between. From germline, CDR1 is GTSNPN and CDR2 SVGIG (reference sequence). The CDR3 is 13 amino acids. CDR3 amino acids: CAWSTGSQETQYF. The CDR3 nucleotides are TGTGCCTGGAGTACAGGGTCCCAAGAGACCCAGTACTTC.

This chain connects TRBV6-5 to TRBJ1-1; tentatively, D is TRBD1 (5 bases). V dropped 6 bases and J dropped 2 bases, with 10 bases sitting between them. The CDR3 sequence is 13 residues long. Per germline, CDR1 MNHEY and CDR2 SVGAGI. CDR3 sequence (DNA): TGTGCCAGCAGACGACAGCTAAACACTGAAGCTTTCTTT. Translated: CASRRQLNTEAFF.

V usage is TRBV5-1 and J usage is TRBJ2-1; D unclear. The CDR3 loop spans 15 amino acids. V was trimmed by 0 bases and J by 2 bases, leaving 9 bases between them. Germline V CDR1 and CDR2: SGHRS, YFSETQ. The CDR3 coding sequence is TGCGCCAGCAGCTTGGCCCGTCAGACCTACAATGAGCAGTTCTTC. It yields the protein CASSLARQTYNEQFF.

The gene calls are TRBV25-1 and TRBJ2-2, with D possibly TRBD1 on 6 matching bases. Germline CDR1 MGHDK, CDR2 SYGVNS. Trimming stripped 5 bases from V and 1 base from J, with 14 bases between. The CDR3 has 16 residues. The CDR3 nucleotides read TGTGCCAGCAGTCCACATACGGGACAGAACACCGGGGAGCTGTTTTTT. Its protein product is CASSPHTGQNTGELFF.

This clone occurred a few times. This chain connects TRBV29-1 to TRBJ2-5; TRBD2 aligns across 7 bases. With 6 bases clipped from V and 5 bases from J, the junction kept 6 bases outside the gene matches. CDR1 and CDR2 (germline): SQVTM, ANQGSEA. The length of the CDR3 is 12 residues. This chain's CDR3 is CSVAGVGETQYF. The CDR3, as DNA: TGCAGCGTCGCGGGGGTCGGGGAGACCCAGTACTTC.

This clone occurred a few times. The chain couples TRBV7-2 to TRBJ2-6; TRBD2 might be the D (6 bases). CDR3 size: 16 residues. Germline values: CDR1 SGHTA, CDR2 FQGNSA. Trimming took off 5 bases at V and 1 base at J, with 12 bases between the two ends. DNA for the CDR3: TGTGCCAGCAGCCACGCCGGGACTTCTGGGGCCAACGTCCTGACTTTC. Amino acid sequence: CASSHAGTSGANVLTF. The full variable domain, completed using reference TRBV7-2 and TRBJ2-6, is GAGVSQSPSNKVTEKGKDVELRCDPISGHTALYWYRQSLGQGLEFLIYFQGNSAPDKSGLPSDRFSAERTGGSVSTLTIQRTQQEDSAVYLCASSHAGTSGANVLTFGAGSRLTVL.

The V and J genes are TRBV5-1 and TRBJ1-1; perhaps TRBD1 as D (6 bases). V was pared by 0 bases and J by 2 bases, with 20 bases between. The CDR3 sequence is 18 residues long. Germline V lookup: CDR1 SGHRS, CDR2 YFSETQ. The CDR3 nucleotides read TGCGCCAGCAGCTTGGTTATAACAGGGTCGCCCCGAAACACTGAAGCTTTCTTT. Amino acids: CASSLVITGSPRNTEAFF.

The chain joins TRBV29-1 to TRBJ1-1; weak D call: TRBD1 (6 bases). V was cut by 6 bases and J by 0 bases, with 11 bases left in between. The CDR3 spans 13 residues. Per the germline V gene, CDR1 is SQVTM and CDR2 is ANQGSEA. CDR3 amino acids: CSVLGQLNTEAFF. The CDR3 DNA is TGCAGCGTGCTTGGACAGCTGAACACTGAAGCTTTCTTT.

The chain uses TRBV4-1 and TRBJ2-7, with a weak D call TRBD1 (6 bases). The germline V and J ends were trimmed by 2 bases and 5 bases, with 19 bases remaining between them. Germline-derived CDR1 and CDR2 are MGHRA and YSYEKL. This CDR3 is built from 16 residues. CDR3 DNA: TGCGCCAGCAGCCAACCCACCAGGGGCAGGGGACACGAGCAGTACTTC. It encodes CASSQPTRGRGHEQYF.

The genes are TRBV5-6 and TRBJ2-1; D uncertain. V lost 0 bases to trimming and J lost 8 bases, with 15 bases between them. The length of the CDR3 is 15 residues. Per germline, CDR1 SGHDT and CDR2 YYEEEE. The CDR3 nucleotides are TGTGCCAGCAGCTTGGTTGCGTCGTCTGACGATGAGCAGTTCTTC. As protein: CASSLVASSDDEQFF.

The chain links TRBV5-1 to TRBJ2-1; 10 nucleotides agree with TRBD2. The CDR3 length is 15 residues. In germline, CDR1 is SGHRS, CDR2 YFSETQ. The V gene end was trimmed by 4 bases and the J gene end by 7 bases; junction bases not matched to a gene: 8. For the CDR3, the DNA is TGCGCCAGCAGCCCCCTAGCGGGGGCAGATAATGAGCAGTTCTTC. This translates into CASSPLAGADNEQFF.

This sequence joins TRBV29-1 and TRBJ1-1; 8 bases are shared with TRBD1. V trimming: 5 bases; J trimming: 0 bases; junction bases outside the gene matches: 2. The CDR3 consists of 13 residues. In germline, CDR1 is SQVTM, CDR2 ANQGSEA. The CDR3 loop reads CSVRTGMNTEAFF. For the CDR3, the DNA is TGCAGCGTTCGGACAGGGATGAACACTGAAGCTTTCTTT.

The V call is TRBV13, the J call TRBJ2-7; D remains ambiguous. The germline V gene has CDR1 PRHDT and CDR2 FYEKMQ (reference sequence). V was shortened by 0 bases and J by 3 bases, with 3 bases between the two germline ends. This CDR3 spans 12 amino acids. The CDR3 protein is CASSLGNYEQYF. In nucleotides, the CDR3 is TGTGCCAGCAGCTTAGGCAACTACGAGCAGTACTTC.

CDR3 DNA: TGCAGCGTCATAAGGACAGGGGGCACAGATACGCAGTATTTT. Translation: CSVIRTGGTDTQYF. This sequence joins TRBV29-1 and TRBJ2-3; 9 nucleotides agree with TRBD1. The CDR3 has 14 residues. V was clipped by 6 bases and J by 1 base; unmatched bases: 5. The germline V gene encodes CDR1 SQVTM and CDR2 ANQGSEA.